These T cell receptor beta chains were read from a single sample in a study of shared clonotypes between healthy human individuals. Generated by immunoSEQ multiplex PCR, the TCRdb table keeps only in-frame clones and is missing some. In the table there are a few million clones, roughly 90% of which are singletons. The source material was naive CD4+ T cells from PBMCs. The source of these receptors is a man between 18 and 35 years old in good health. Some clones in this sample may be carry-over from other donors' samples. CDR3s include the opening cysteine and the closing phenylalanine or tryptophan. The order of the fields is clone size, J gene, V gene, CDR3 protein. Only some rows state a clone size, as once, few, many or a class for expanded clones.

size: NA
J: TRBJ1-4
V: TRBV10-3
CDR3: CAIRAGLGEKLFF

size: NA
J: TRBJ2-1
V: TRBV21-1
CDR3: CASSKREGQGCNEQFF

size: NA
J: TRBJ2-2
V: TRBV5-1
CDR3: CASSIQGQGNTGELFF

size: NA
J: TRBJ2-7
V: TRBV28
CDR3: CASSIAGLLNEQYF

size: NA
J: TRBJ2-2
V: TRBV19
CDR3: CASSLGPNTGELFF

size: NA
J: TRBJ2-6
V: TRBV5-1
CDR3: CASRGTQTSGANVLTF

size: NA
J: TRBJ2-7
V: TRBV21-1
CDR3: CATQTLTRYEQYF

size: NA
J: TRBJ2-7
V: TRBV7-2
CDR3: CASSKAGQGAYEQYF

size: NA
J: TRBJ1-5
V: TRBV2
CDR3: CASDLSRDREYSNQPQHF

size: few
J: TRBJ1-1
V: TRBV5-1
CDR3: CASSLGIQGNTEAFF

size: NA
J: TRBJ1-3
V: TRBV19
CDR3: CASSIAGTIYF

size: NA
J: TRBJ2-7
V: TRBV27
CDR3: CASRGTAQSYEQYF

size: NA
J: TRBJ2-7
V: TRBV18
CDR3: CASSDNYEQYF

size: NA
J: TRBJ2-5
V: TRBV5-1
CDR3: CASSPGFQETQYF

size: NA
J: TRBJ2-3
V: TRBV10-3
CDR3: CAMQGVNTDTQYF

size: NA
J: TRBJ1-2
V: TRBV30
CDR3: CAWSVRGRSYGYTF

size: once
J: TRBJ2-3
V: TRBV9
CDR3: CASSRGKDTQYF